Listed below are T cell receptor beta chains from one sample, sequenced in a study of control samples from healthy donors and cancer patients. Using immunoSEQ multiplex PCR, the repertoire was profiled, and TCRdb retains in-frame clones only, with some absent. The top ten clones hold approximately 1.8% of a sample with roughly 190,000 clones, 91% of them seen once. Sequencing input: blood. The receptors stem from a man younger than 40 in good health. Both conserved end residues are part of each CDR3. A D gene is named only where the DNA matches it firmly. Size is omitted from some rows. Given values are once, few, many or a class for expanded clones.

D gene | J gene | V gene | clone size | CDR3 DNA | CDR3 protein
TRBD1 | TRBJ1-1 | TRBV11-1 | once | TGTGCCAGCAGTCCAGACAGGGATTTGTCTGACACTGAAGCTTTCTTT | CASSPDRDLSDTEAFF
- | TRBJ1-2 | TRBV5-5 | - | TGTGCCAGCCATCTTGGTAGTCGGGGGGCGCGCGACTATGGCTACACCTTC | CASHLGSRGARDYGYTF
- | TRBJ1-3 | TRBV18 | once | TGTGCCAGCTCACCCTCCAGGGGATATGGAAACACCATATATTTT | CASSPSRGYGNTIYF
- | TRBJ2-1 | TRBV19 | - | TGTGCCAGTAGTATTACTGATTCTAGGGATGAGCAGTTCTTC | CASSITDSRDEQFF
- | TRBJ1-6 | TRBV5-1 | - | TGCGCCAGCAGCTTGGGGACAGACAATTCACCCCTCCACTTT | CASSLGTDNSPLHF
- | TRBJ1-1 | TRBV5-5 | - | TGTGCCAGCAGCGCCTCCCATGGGGCTTTCTTT | CASSASHGAFF
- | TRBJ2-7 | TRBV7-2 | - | TGTGCCAGCAGCCGTCTCGGTGGGCTTCTTCCCTCCTACGAGCAGTACTTC | CASSRLGGLLPSYEQYF
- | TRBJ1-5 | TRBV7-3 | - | TGTGCCAGCAGCCGGGACGGCAATCAGCCCCAGCATTTT | CASSRDGNQPQHF
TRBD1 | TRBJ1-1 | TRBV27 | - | TGTGCCAGCAGTCCGTGGACAGGGTTGAACACTGAAGCTTTCTTT | CASSPWTGLNTEAFF
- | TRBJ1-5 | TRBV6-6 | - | TGTGCCAGCAATTGGGGGAGCAATCAGCCCCAGCATTTT | CASNWGSNQPQHF
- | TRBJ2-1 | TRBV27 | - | TGTGCCAGCAGCGAACGACGGGGGCCCTACTACAATGAGCAGTTCTTC | CASSERRGPYYNEQFF
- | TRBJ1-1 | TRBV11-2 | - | TGTGCCAGCAGCTCCTACTTAAGGGCCGCTGAAGCTTTCTTT | CASSSYLRAAEAFF
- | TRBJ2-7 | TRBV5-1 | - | TGCGCCAGCAGCTTCCAAGGGGGGAGCGAGCAGTACTTC | CASSFQGGSEQYF
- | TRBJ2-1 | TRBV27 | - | TGTGCCAGCAGTGCCCTAAGCTCCTACAATGAGCAGTTCTTC | CASSALSSYNEQFF
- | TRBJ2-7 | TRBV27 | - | TGTGCCAGCGCGAGGGTTTCCTACGAGCAGTACTTC | CASARVSYEQYF
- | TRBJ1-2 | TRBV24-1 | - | TGTGCCACTCCCCTCCTCACAGGGAACCATGGCTACACCTTC | CATPLLTGNHGYTF
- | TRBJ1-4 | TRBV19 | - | TGTGCCAGTAGTTTTGACAGGTCCGGACGGGAAAAACTGTTTTTT | CASSFDRSGREKLFF
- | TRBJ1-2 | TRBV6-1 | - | TGTGCCAGCAGTGAAGTTCTCAGCTATGGCTACACCTTC | CASSEVLSYGYTF
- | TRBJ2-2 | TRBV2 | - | TGTGCCAGCAGTGAGGCAGGGGCGATCACCGGGGAGCTGTTTTTT | CASSEAGAITGELFF
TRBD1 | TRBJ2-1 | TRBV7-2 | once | TGTGCCAGCAGCGTCCGACAGGGGGCGTTCAATGAGCAGTTCTTC | CASSVRQGAFNEQFF
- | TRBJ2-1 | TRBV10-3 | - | TGTGCCATCAGTTTAGGAAATGAGCAGTTCTTC | CAISLGNEQFF
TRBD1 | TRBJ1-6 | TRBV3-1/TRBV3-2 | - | TGTGCCAGCAACCAAGGCCGGGACAGCGATCGGTCACCCCCCCACTTT | CASNQGRDSDRSPPHF
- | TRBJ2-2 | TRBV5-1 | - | TGCGCCAGCAGCCCGGACTCGTCCGGGGAGCTGTTTTTT | CASSPDSSGELFF
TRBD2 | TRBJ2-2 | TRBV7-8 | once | TGTGCCAGCAGCGTGGGTGTAGCGGGGTCCTACACCGGGGAGCTGTTTTTT | CASSVGVAGSYTGELFF
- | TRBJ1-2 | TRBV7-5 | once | TGTGCCAGAAGCTTAGATTCTTCGATCGGGGAGTATGGCTACACCTTC | CARSLDSSIGEYGYTF
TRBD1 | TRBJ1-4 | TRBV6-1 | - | TGTGCCAGCAGTGACCAGACAGGGATTAATGAAAAACTGTTTTTT | CASSDQTGINEKLFF
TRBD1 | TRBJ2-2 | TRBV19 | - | TGTGCCAGTACCAATACCGGGACAGGGGCCGGGGAGCTGTTTTTT | CASTNTGTGAGELFF
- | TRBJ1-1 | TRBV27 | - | TGTGCCAGCAGTCCCATCTTTCAGGCCGTGGCTTTCTTT | CASSPIFQAVAFF
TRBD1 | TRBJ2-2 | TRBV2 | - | TGTGCCAGCAGGGGACAGGCAACCGGGGAGCTGTTTTTT | CASRGQATGELFF
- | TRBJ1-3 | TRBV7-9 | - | TGTGCCAGCACCGGGGGGGCTGGTGGAAACACCATATATTTT | CASTGGAGGNTIYF
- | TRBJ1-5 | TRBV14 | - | TGTGCCAGCAGCCAATCCCTTTTTTCCGGGCCGACGACGTCCCAGCCCCAGCATTTT | CASSQSLFSGPTTSQPQHF
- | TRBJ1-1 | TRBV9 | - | TGTGCCAGCAGCCCAAGGGCAAATGGGAATACTGAAGCTTTCTTT | CASSPRANGNTEAFF
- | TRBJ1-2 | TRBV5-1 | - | TGCGCCAGCAGCTCGGCGACCAGACAGAGCTATGGCTACACCTTC | CASSSATRQSYGYTF
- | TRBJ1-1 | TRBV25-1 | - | TGTGCCAGCAGTGAATCATGGCTGAACACTGAAGCTTTCTTT | CASSESWLNTEAFF
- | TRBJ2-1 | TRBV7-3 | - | TGTGCCAGCAGCCCTTGGAGGGCGGGCAGCCCAGGAGAGCAGTTCTTC | CASSPWRAGSPGEQFF
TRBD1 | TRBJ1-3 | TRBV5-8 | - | TGTGCCAGCAGGACGAAGGGGGCTGCTGGAAACACCATATATTTT | CASRTKGAAGNTIYF
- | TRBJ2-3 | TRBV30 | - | TGTGCCTGGAAACAACTGGGGGGGGGCCGAGATACGCAGTATTTT | CAWKQLGGGRDTQYF
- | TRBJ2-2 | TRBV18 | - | TGTGCCAGCTCAAGGACAGTACCCCAACTGAACACCGGGGAGCTGTTTTTT | CASSRTVPQLNTGELFF
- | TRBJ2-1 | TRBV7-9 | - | TGTGCCAGCAGCTTAGCGCGGGGCGCCTATGGTGATGAGCAGTTCTTC | CASSLARGAYGDEQFF
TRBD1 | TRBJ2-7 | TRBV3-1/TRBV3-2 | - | TGTGCCAGCAGCCAAGAAAGGGGGCCCTACGAGCAGTACTTC | CASSQERGPYEQYF
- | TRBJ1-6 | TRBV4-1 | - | TGCGCCAGCAGCCAAGAAGGCAGCCTATATAATTCACCCCTCCACTTT | CASSQEGSLYNSPLHF
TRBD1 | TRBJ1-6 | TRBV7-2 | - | TGTGCCAGCAGCTTAGGCGGGACAGAAAATTCACCCCTCCACTTT | CASSLGGTENSPLHF
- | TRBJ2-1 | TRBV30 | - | TGTGCCTGGAGTGTTCAGGGGCGCACCTACAATGAGCAGTTCTTC | CAWSVQGRTYNEQFF